Listed below are T cell receptor beta chains from one sample, sequenced in a study of T-cell reconstitution after alpha-beta-depleted transplantation in children. TCRdb processed the PCR reads anew with MiXCR; each CDR3 protein has one entry. Among hundreds of thousands of distinct CDR3 sequences, roughly 25% were seen once, and the ten largest hold 4.5% to 5.5%. The sequences come from PBMCs, mostly from graft donor cells, collected 360 days after TCRalphabeta/CD19-depleted stem cell transplant. Receptors originate from a female patient aged 2 to 10 who had a stem cell transplant for congenital amegakaryocytic thrombocytopenia, so the T cells may come from the graft donor. Both conserved end residues are part of each CDR3. Each record gives: J gene, V gene, D gene, clone size, CDR3 protein, CDR3 DNA. D genes are given only for firm matches. The listing skips clone size in some rows; elsewhere it reads once, few, many or a size class.

TRBJ1-2 TRBV12-3/TRBV12-4 TRBD1 once CASSLDRGRRYGYTF TGTGCCAGCAGTTTAGACAGGGGGCGTAGGTATGGCTACACCTTC
TRBJ1-2 TRBV15 . once CATSRDFGTFYGYTF TGTGCCACCAGCAGAGATTTTGGCACGTTCTATGGCTACACCTTC
TRBJ2-1 TRBV20-1 TRBD2 . CSARLPGLAGGGNEQFF TGCAGTGCTCGCCTACCGGGACTAGCGGGGGGTGGCAATGAGCAGTTCTTC
TRBJ2-6 TRBV5-1 . few CASSLVLTGANVLTF TGCGCCAGCAGCTTGGTCTTGACTGGGGCCAACGTCCTGACTTTC
TRBJ2-3 TRBV28 TRBD1 . CASSLMDRGRGDPDTQYF TGTGCCAGCAGTTTAATGGACAGGGGGCGCGGGGACCCAGATACGCAGTATTTT
TRBJ2-2 TRBV29-1 . many CSVATGTGELFF TGCAGCGTTGCAACAGGAACCGGGGAGCTGTTTTTT
TRBJ1-5 TRBV12-3/TRBV12-4 TRBD1 . CASTLRQGVDQPQHF TGTGCCAGCACCCTGAGACAGGGGGTGGACCAGCCCCAGCATTTT
TRBJ2-3 TRBV5-1 . many CASSFQGVATDTQYF TGCGCCAGCAGCTTTCAGGGTGTTGCCACAGATACGCAGTATTTT
TRBJ2-5 TRBV12-3/TRBV12-4 TRBD2 . CASSFGGLAGQETQYF TGTGCCAGCAGTTTTGGGGGACTAGCGGGACAAGAGACCCAGTACTTC
TRBJ2-7 TRBV29-1 TRBD1 . CSATTGKNYEQYF TGCAGCGCTACGACAGGGAAAAACTACGAGCAGTACTTC
TRBJ2-5 TRBV24-1 TRBD2 . CATSSEREGETQYF TGTGCCACCAGTTCTGAGCGGGAGGGAGAGACCCAGTACTTC
TRBJ2-2 TRBV7-7 TRBD1 few CASSRTGDTGELFF TGTGCCAGCAGCCGGACAGGGGACACCGGGGAGCTGTTTTTT
TRBJ1-5 TRBV5-1 . . CASSLDGQPQHF TGCGCCAGCAGCTTGGATGGCCAGCCCCAGCATTTT
TRBJ1-1 TRBV5-1 . . CASSFDGPVTEAFF TGCGCCAGCAGCTTTGACGGCCCGGTCACTGAAGCTTTCTTT
TRBJ2-1 TRBV5-1 . . CASSYTHGGFNEQFF TGCGCCAGCAGCTACACCCATGGAGGCTTCAATGAGCAGTTCTTC
TRBJ2-1 TRBV30 . . CAWSVPGPEQFF TGTGCCTGGAGTGTACCGGGACCAGAGCAGTTCTTC
TRBJ1-2 TRBV6-2/TRBV6-3 . few CASSYLTYYGYTF TGTGCCAGCAGTTACCTGACGTACTATGGCTACACCTTC
TRBJ2-7 TRBV11-2 . . CASSERHLYEQYF TGTGCCAGCAGCGAAAGACACCTCTACGAGCAGTACTTC
TRBJ1-1 TRBV12-3/TRBV12-4 . few CASSLRLGEWTEAFF TGTGCCAGCAGTTTAAGGTTGGGGGAGTGGACTGAAGCTTTCTTT
TRBJ1-2 TRBV7-9 . . CASSLGQDFYGYTF TGTGCCAGCAGCTTAGGACAGGACTTCTATGGCTACACCTTC
TRBJ2-3 TRBV11-2 . . CASRWASLMDTQYF TGTGCCAGCAGGTGGGCTAGTTTAATGGATACGCAGTATTTT
TRBJ2-5 TRBV30 . . CAWSVTPGHLKETQYF TGTGCCTGGAGTGTAACGCCGGGACACCTAAAAGAGACCCAGTACTTC
TRBJ1-1 TRBV28 . few CASSFDIMNTEAFF TGTGCCAGCAGTTTTGACATCATGAACACTGAAGCTTTCTTT
TRBJ2-7 TRBV11-1 . . CASSPRQPYEQYF TGTGCCAGCAGTCCTAGACAGCCATACGAGCAGTACTTC
TRBJ1-2 TRBV4-1 . few CASSQETRFYGYTF TGCGCCAGCAGCCAAGAAACCAGGTTCTATGGCTACACCTTC
TRBJ1-6 TRBV5-6 . few CAGQSSYNSPLHF TGTGCCGGACAGAGCTCCTATAATTCACCCCTCCACTTT
TRBJ1-2 TRBV4-1 . . CASSHPWAGIGYGYTF TGCGCCAGCAGCCACCCATGGGCAGGGATCGGCTATGGCTACACCTTC
TRBJ2-6 TRBV7-2 . . CASSSWRTASGANVLTF TGTGCCAGCAGCTCCTGGAGGACAGCCTCTGGGGCCAACGTCCTGACTTTC
TRBJ1-6 TRBV4-1 . . CASSQESGSPLHF TGCGCCAGCAGCCAAGAGTCGGGTTCACCCCTCCACTTT
TRBJ2-1 TRBV2 . few CASSEQRAYNEQFF TGTGCCAGCAGTGAACAGCGGGCCTACAATGAGCAGTTCTTC
TRBJ1-1 TRBV29-1 . medium-sized CSVVGSGSPNTEAFF TGCAGCGTTGTGGGTTCGGGATCGCCGAACACTGAAGCTTTCTTT
TRBJ2-5 TRBV19 . . CASSIELYAQETQYF TGTGCCAGTAGTATAGAGTTGTACGCGCAAGAGACCCAGTACTTC
TRBJ2-1 TRBV4-1 TRBD2 few CASSQSVSGSSYNEQFF TGCGCCAGCAGCCAATCAGTTAGCGGGAGCTCCTACAATGAGCAGTTCTTC
TRBJ1-4 TRBV11-2 . many CASSLTEPNEKLFF TGTGCCAGCAGCTTAACGGAACCCAATGAAAAACTGTTTTTT
TRBJ2-3 TRBV24-1 TRBD2 . CATSDSGGAGADTQYF TGTGCCACCAGTGATTCCGGGGGGGCAGGTGCAGATACGCAGTATTTT
TRBJ2-7 TRBV11-2 . . CASSADRSSYEQYF TGTGCCAGCAGCGCCGACAGGAGCTCCTACGAGCAGTACTTC
TRBJ2-7 TRBV28 TRBD1 few CASTPGQRPYEQYF TGTGCCAGCACTCCGGGACAGCGACCCTACGAGCAGTACTTC
TRBJ1-3 TRBV9 . few CASSKTPPGSRNTIYF TGTGCCAGCAGCAAGACCCCCCCGGGGAGTAGAAACACCATATATTTT
TRBJ2-2 TRBV12-3/TRBV12-4 TRBD1 few CASSYVRGQGRLAGELFF TGTGCCAGCAGCTATGTTCGAGGACAGGGTAGATTGGCCGGGGAGCTGTTTTTT
TRBJ2-1 TRBV28 . . CASSLAEEQFF TGTGCCAGCAGTTTAGCGGAAGAGCAGTTCTTC
TRBJ2-3 TRBV6-1 . few CASRTPGGTDTQYF TGTGCCAGCAGAACTCCAGGGGGCACAGATACGCAGTATTTT
TRBJ1-3 TRBV7-9 . once CASSQVVTGGNTIYF TGTGCCAGCAGCCAAGTGGTGACAGGCGGAAACACCATATATTTT
TRBJ1-4 TRBV4-3 . . CASSQREKLFF TGCGCCAGCAGCCAACGTGAAAAACTGTTTTTT